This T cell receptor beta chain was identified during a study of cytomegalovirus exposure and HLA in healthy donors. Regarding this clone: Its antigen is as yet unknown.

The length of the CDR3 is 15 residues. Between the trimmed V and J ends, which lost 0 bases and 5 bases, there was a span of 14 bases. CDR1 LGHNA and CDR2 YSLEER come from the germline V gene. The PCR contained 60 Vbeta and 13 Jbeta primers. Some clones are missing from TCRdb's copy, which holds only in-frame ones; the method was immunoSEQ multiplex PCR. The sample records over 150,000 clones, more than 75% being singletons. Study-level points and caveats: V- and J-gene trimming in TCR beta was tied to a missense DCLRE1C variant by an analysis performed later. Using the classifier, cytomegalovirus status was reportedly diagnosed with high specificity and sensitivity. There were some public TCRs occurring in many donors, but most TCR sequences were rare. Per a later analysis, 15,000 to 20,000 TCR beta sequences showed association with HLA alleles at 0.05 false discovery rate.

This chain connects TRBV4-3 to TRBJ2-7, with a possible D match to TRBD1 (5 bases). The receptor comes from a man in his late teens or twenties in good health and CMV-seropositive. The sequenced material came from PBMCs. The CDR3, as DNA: TGCGCCAGCAGCCAAGATTTCAGGGAATTGGACGAGCAGTACTTC. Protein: CASSQDFRELDEQYF.